This TCR beta chain is from a study of T cells in Graves' hyperthyroidism and ophthalmopathy. TCR beta CDR3 regions were amplified from RNA transcripts. An initial round of RT-PCR targeting the TCR CDR3 relied on the HTBI primer set. One entry per CDR3 protein results from TCRdb running MiXCR on the multiplex PCR reads. The sample has a few hundred thousand distinct CDR3 sequences; around 14% are singletons. Any patient presenting with uncontrolled infection, other autoimmune disease, pregnancy or lactation was left out. Orbital computed tomography, thyroid ultrasound, serum thyroxine and TRAb, and clinical symptoms together informed the diagnoses. Study conclusions and caveats: Most thyroid clonotypes expanded above 0.001 were also detected in blood. Ophthalmopathy stood apart from stable hyperthyroidism in a 13 V-J model.

In germline, CDR1 is SNHLY, CDR2 FYNNEI. Trimming left V 7 bases short and J 2 bases short, with 17 bases between. The CDR3 runs 15 residues. Turning to this clonotype: Its antigen is unidentified.

The receptor was isolated from a woman in her 30s with Graves' hyperthyroidism. This sequence joins TRBV2 and TRBJ1-1, with a weak D call TRBD1 (5 bases). Sequencing used blood. The CDR3 DNA is TGTGCCAGCACTCCGGACCAGGGCGTAAACACTGAAGCTTTCTTT. Encoded protein: CASTPDQGVNTEAFF.